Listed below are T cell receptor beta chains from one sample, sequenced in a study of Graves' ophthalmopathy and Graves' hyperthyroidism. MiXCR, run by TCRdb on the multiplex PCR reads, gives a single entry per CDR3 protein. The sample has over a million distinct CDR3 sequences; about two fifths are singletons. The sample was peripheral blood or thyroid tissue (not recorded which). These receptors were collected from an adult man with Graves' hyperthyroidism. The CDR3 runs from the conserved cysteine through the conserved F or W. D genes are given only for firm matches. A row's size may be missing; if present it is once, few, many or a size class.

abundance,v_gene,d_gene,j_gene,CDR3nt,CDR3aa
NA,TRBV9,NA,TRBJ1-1,TGTGCCAGCAGCGATTACCCAGGGATCGGACGGAGTGAAGCTTTCTTT,CASSDYPGIGRSEAFF
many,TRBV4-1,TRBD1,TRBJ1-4,TGCGCCAGCAGCCAGTTGACCGGGGACAGTAAACTGTTTTTT,CASSQLTGDSKLFF
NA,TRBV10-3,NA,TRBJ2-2,TGTGCCAGCAGGTCAGGGGTGGCCACCGGGGAGCTGTTTTTT,CASRSGVATGELFF
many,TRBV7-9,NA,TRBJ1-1,TGTGCCAGCAGCTTAGGGGCAGGGAGCACTGAAGCTTTCTTT,CASSLGAGSTEAFF
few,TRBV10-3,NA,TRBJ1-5,TGTGGTACAGCCAGTACGACTTATCAGCCCCAGCATTTT,CGTASTTYQPQHF
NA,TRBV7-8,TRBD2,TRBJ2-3,TGTGCCAGCAGCCCCCGACTAGCGCTTAATCCTAGCACAGATACGCAGTATTTT,CASSPRLALNPSTDTQYF
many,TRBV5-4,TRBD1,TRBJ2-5,TGTGCCAGCAGCCGAGGGGGCAATGGGGAGACCCAGTACTTC,CASSRGGNGETQYF
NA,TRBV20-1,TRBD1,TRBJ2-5,TGCAGTGCTAGAGATCGGACAGGGGCGGGAAGGTCACCCCAAGAGACCCAGTACTTC,CSARDRTGAGRSPQETQYF
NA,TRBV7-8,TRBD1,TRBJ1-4,TGTGCCAGCAGCCTACGCGGAGGGGGCGGTGAAAAACTGTTTTTT,CASSLRGGGGEKLFF
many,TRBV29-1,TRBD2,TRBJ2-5,TGCAGCGTTGAGAGCGGGGTTGGAGAGACCCAGTACTTC,CSVESGVGETQYF
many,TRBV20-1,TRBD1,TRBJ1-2,TGCAGCGCCCGGGACAGGGGTTATGGCTACACCTTC,CSARDRGYGYTF
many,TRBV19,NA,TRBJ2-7,TGTGCCAGTAGTATTGGGTCCTACGAGCAGTACTTC,CASSIGSYEQYF
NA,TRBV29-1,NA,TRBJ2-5,TGCAGCGTTGCGATTAGCGGCGGGGAGACCCAGTACTTC,CSVAISGGETQYF
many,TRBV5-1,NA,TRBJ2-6,TGTGCCAGCAGCTCCGGCCAGGGGGCCAACGTCCTGACTTTC,CASSSGQGANVLTF
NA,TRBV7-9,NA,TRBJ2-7,TGTGCCAGCAGCCGGGGACCCGACTACGTGCAGTATTTC,CASSRGPDYVQYF
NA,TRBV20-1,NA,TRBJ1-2,TGCAGTGCTAGAGGACGGTCCTATGGCTACACCTTC,CSARGRSYGYTF
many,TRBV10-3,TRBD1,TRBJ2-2,TGTGGGATTTCGACAGGGGCCACCGGGGAGCTGTTTTTT,CGISTGATGELFF
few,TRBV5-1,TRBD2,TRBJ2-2,TGCGCCAGCAGCGGGGGACTAGCGGGAGGGAACACCGGGGAGCTGTTTTTT,CASSGGLAGGNTGELFF
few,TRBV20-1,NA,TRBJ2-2,TGCAGTGCTAGGGGTTTGGACAGAAACACCGGGGAGCTGTTTTTT,CSARGLDRNTGELFF
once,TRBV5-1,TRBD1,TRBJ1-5,TGCGCCAGCAGCCAATTAAATACAGGGGCGGTGAATCAGCCCCAGCATTTT,CASSQLNTGAVNQPQHF
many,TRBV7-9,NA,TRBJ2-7,TGTGCCAGCAGCTCACATAGGGGAAGCGCGAAGCCCTACGAGCAGTACTTC,CASSSHRGSAKPYEQYF
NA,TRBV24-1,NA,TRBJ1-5,TGTGCCACCAGTGACCCCCAGCATTTT,CATSDPQHF
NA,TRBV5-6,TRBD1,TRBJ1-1,TGTGCCAGCAACGCAGACAGGGGGCGCGTGAACACTGAAGCTTTCTTT,CASNADRGRVNTEAFF
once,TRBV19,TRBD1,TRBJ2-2,TGTGCCAGTAGTGAATGGGGGACAGGGAACACCGGGGAGCTGTTTTTT,CASSEWGTGNTGELFF
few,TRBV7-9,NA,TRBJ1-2,TGTGCCAGCAGCTTAGAGTGGGAGAACTATGGCTACACCTTC,CASSLEWENYGYTF
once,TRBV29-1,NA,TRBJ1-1,TGCAGTTTATCGGGGGCCTTAGGCACTGAAGCTTTCTTT,CSLSGALGTEAFF
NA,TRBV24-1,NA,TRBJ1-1,TGTGCCACCAGTGATAGGAAGGCAGGGGTGGCCGAAGCTTTCTTT,CATSDRKAGVAEAFF
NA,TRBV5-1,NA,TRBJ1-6,TGCGCCAGCAGCTCCGAGGGGGGCGAGTACTCACCCCTCCACTTT,CASSSEGGEYSPLHF
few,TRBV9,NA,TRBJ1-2,TGTGCCAGCAGCGTAGACCCCACGGGGGAGGGTGGCTACACCTTC,CASSVDPTGEGGYTF
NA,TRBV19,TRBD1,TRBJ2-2,TGTGCCAGTAGCCCCGCCGGGACAGGGGCCGGGGAGCTGTTTTTT,CASSPAGTGAGELFF
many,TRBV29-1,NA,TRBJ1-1,TGCAGCGTTGTAAAGGGTGGGTCTGAAGCTTTCTTT,CSVVKGGSEAFF
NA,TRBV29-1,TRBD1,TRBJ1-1,TGCAGCGGAGGGGACAGAGTGAACACTGAAGCTTTCTTT,CSGGDRVNTEAFF
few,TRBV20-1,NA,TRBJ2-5,TGCAGTGCTAGAGATGTACAGAAGAGAACCCAGTACTTC,CSARDVQKRTQYF
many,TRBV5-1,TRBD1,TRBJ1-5,TGCGCCAGCAGCGCAGGGACAGGGGAAAATCAGCCCCAGCATTTT,CASSAGTGENQPQHF
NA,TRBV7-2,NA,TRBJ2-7,TGTGCCAGCAGCTTAAATTCACGAGAAGAGCAGTACTTC,CASSLNSREEQYF
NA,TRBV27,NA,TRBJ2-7,TGTGCCAGCAGCGGTCCGCGCGACGAGCAGTACTTC,CASSGPRDEQYF
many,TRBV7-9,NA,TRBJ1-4,TGTGCCAGCAGCCTACGGGCGACGGCAACTAATGAAAAACTGTTTTTT,CASSLRATATNEKLFF
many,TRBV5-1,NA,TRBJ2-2,TGCGCCAGCAGTCCCGGGACACACAACACCGGGGAGCTGTTTTTT,CASSPGTHNTGELFF
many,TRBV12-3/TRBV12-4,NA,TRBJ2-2,TGTGCCAGCAGTTTCGGGTTCATCACCGGGGAGCTGTTTTTT,CASSFGFITGELFF
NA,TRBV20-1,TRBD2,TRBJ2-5,TGCAGTGCTAGCACCCACTCTTTTGGAGCGGGGGGGACCCAGTACTTC,CSASTHSFGAGGTQYF
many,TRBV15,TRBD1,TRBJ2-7,TGTGCCACCAGCAGAGATTCGGGACAGGCCTACGAGCAGTACTTC,CATSRDSGQAYEQYF